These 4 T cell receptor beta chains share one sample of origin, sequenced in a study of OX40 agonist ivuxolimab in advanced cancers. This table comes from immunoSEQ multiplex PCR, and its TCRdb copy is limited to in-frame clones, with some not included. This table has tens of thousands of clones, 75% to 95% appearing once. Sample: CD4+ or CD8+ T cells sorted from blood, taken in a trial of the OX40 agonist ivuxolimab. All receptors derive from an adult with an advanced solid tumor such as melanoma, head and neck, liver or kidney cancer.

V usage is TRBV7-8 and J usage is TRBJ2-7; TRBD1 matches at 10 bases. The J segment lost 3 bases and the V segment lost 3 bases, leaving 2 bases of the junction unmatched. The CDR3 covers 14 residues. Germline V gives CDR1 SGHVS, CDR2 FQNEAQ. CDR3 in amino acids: CASSLTGGSYEQYF. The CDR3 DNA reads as TGTGCCAGCAGCTTGACAGGGGGCAGCTACGAGCAGTACTTC.

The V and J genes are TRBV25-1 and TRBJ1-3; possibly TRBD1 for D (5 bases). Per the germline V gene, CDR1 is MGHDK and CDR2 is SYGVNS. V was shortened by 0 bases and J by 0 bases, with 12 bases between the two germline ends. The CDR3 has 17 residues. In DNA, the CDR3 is TGTGCCAGCAGTGAATATCGGCGGGGGACCTCTGGAAACACCATATATTTT. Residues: CASSEYRRGTSGNTIYF.

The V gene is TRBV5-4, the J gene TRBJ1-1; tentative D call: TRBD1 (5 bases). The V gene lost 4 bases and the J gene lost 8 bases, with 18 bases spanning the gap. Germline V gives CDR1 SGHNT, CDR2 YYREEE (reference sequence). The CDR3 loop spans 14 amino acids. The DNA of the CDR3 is TGTGCCAGCAGCCCGTCAACTTGGGGGACCGAAGCTTTCTTT. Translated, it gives CASSPSTWGTEAFF.

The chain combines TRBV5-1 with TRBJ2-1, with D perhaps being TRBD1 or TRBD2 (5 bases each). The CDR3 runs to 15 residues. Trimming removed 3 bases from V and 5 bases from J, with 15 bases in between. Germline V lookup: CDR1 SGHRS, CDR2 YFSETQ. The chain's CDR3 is CASSSKWDPDNEQFF. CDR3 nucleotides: TGCGCCAGCAGCTCCAAATGGGACCCGGACAATGAGCAGTTCTTC. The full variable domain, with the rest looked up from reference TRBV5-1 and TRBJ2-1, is KAGVTQTPRYLIKTRGQQVTLSCSPISGHRSVSWYQQTPGQGLQFLFEYFSETQRNKGNFPGRFSGRQFSNSRSEMNVSTLELGDSALYLCASSSKWDPDNEQFFGPGTRLTVL.